Listed below are T cell receptor beta chains from one sample, sequenced in a study of human T cells and chemical hapten exposure. One entry per CDR3 protein results from TCRdb running MiXCR on the RACE reads. In the table there are 150,000 to 200,000 distinct CDR3 sequences, 30% of which are singletons. Here the sequenced sample was whole blood, taken in connection with sensitization to the hapten diphenylcyclopropenone (DPC). The receptors were sampled from a woman between 25 and 40 years old with alopecia areata. Some clones in this sample may be carry-over from other donors' samples. CDR3s include the opening cysteine and the closing phenylalanine or tryptophan. The order of the fields is V gene, CDR3 protein.

V: TRBV29-1; CDR3: CSVRTSGSAEQYF
V: TRBV7-3; CDR3: CASSLNEGFKETQYF
V: TRBV10-3; CDR3: CAISVRTAIESPLHF
V: TRBV29-1; CDR3: CSVALVQETQYF
V: TRBV15; CDR3: CATSRDPNSNQPQHF
V: TRBV4-3; CDR3: CASSQERTSTDTQYF
V: TRBV12-3/TRBV12-4; CDR3: CASSETYSNQPQHF
V: TRBV6-5; CDR3: CASQGSGNTIYF
V: TRBV14; CDR3: CASSQVGTSAGELFF
V: TRBV12-3/TRBV12-4; CDR3: CASSSTSYEQYF
V: TRBV12-3/TRBV12-4; CDR3: CASRPGGARQFF
V: TRBV29-1; CDR3: CSVGGRGLPEQYF
V: TRBV9; CDR3: CASSVDPSSGNNPNEQFF
V: TRBV27; CDR3: CASSPTSGRAGEQYF
V: TRBV10-1; CDR3: CASSSQGAGRETQYF
V: TRBV7-8; CDR3: CASSLGTSGEQFF
V: TRBV6-4; CDR3: CASSEGTSGIGSYEQYF
V: TRBV12-3/TRBV12-4; CDR3: CASTPRGARGNTIYF
V: TRBV7-3; CDR3: CASSIGLAETYNEQFF
V: TRBV10-3; CDR3: CAISELGGWDNEQFF
V: TRBV28; CDR3: CASTNSQISGNTIYF
V: TRBV28; CDR3: CASSSSGSGLNEQYF
V: TRBV9; CDR3: CASRPDNRDGPLHF
V: TRBV5-1; CDR3: CASSLTNTGELFF